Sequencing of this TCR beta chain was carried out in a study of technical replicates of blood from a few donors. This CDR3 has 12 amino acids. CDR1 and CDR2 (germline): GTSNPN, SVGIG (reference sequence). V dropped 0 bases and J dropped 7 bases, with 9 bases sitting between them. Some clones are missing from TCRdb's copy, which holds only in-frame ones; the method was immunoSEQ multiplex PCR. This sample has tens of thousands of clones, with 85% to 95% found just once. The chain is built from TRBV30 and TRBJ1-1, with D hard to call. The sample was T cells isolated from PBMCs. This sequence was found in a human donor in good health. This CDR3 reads CAWSVRGSEAFF. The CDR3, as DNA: TGTGCCTGGAGTGTACGAGGGAGTGAAGCTTTCTTT.